Presented here are 28 T cell receptor beta chains from one specimen sequenced in a study of naive and memory T cell subsets. Both TRBC1 and TRBC2 were covered by a beta constant-region primer of two equimolar oligonucleotides. Ligated cDNA was amplified by four rounds of PCR with nested alpha and beta constant-region primers and SP2. TCRdb recomputed calls from the UMI-ligation and nested PCR reads with MiXCR, one row per CDR3 protein. The data contain some 83,000 distinct CDR3 sequences, 9% of them singletons. The source material was naive CD8+ T cells from blood. These receptors all stem from a human donor in good health.

This clonotype was counted at least ten times. This chain uses TRBV27 with TRBJ1-2; D is ambiguous. V was pared by 6 bases and J by 2 bases, with 10 bases between. CDR1 MNHEY and CDR2 SMNVEV come from the germline V gene (reference sequence). The CDR3 sequence is 13 residues long. The CDR3 protein is CASSNSINYGYTF. DNA of the CDR3: TGTGCCAGCAGCAACTCTATAAACTATGGCTACACCTTC.

The chain combines TRBV15 with TRBJ1-1, with D hard to call. V lost 0 bases and J lost 1, with 9 bases in between. Germline V gene data show CDR1 as LNHNV and CDR2 as YYDKDF (reference sequence). CDR3 length: 15 amino acids. CDR3 DNA sequence: TGTGCCACCAGCAGAGATGTTAACAGGAACACTGAAGCTTTCTTT. Protein: CATSRDVNRNTEAFF.

The rearrangement joins TRBV28 to TRBJ2-4; 9 positions agree with TRBD1. The V segment lost 6 bases and the J segment 0 bases; nucleotides outside the gene matches: 3. The CDR3 contains 15 residues. In germline, CDR1 is MDHEN, CDR2 SYDVKM. Here the CDR3 DNA reads TGTGCCAGCAGAGAACAGGGGGCAGCCAAAAACATTCAGTACTTC. Its protein product is CASREQGAAKNIQYF.

The chain employs TRBV24-1 and TRBJ2-2; D is unresolved. V was cut by 1 base and J by 2 bases, with 7 bases left in between. The CDR3 extends over 15 amino acids. The germline CDR1 and CDR2 sequences are KGHDR and SFDVKD. CDR3 region: CATSDFKINTGELFF. The CDR3 DNA reads as TGTGCCACCAGTGATTTTAAGATTAACACCGGGGAGCTGTTTTTT.

This clonotype has only a few counts. The rearrangement uses TRBV12-3 or TRBV12-4 and TRBJ2-2, with no clear D. CDR3 size: 12 residues. V was trimmed by 7 bases and J by 1 base, leaving 4 bases between them. The CDR3 sequence is CASIQNTGELFF. The CDR3 region has the DNA TGTGCCAGCATCCAGAACACCGGGGAGCTGTTTTTT.

This clonotype was detected many times. The gene calls are TRBV29-1 and TRBJ2-1, with D perhaps TRBD2 (6 bases). With 8 bases removed from V and 6 bases from J, the gap between germline ends came to 11 bases. Germline V gene lookup returns CDR1 SQVTM and CDR2 ANQGSEA. This CDR3 has 11 residues. CDR3 in amino acids: CSLDGGNEQFF. The CDR3 coding sequence is TGCAGCCTAGACGGGGGCAATGAGCAGTTCTTC.

This clonotype was found many times. This chain uses TRBV20-1 with TRBJ1-1; the D is unclear. This CDR3 is built from 11 residues. Trimming left V 6 bases short and J 6 bases short, with 11 bases between. Germline CDR1 and CDR2: DFQATT and SNEGSKA (reference sequence). CDR3 sequence (DNA): TGCAGTGCCCGGCTGGTTTCTGAAGCTTTCTTT. It yields the protein CSARLVSEAFF.

This clonotype was found a few times. The chain employs TRBV6-2 or TRBV6-3 and TRBJ1-2; D uncertain. Germline V CDR1 and CDR2: MNHEY, SVGEGT. Trimming cost V 6 bases and J 6 bases, with 8 bases left between them. This CDR3 contains 11 residues. The CDR3 DNA reads TGTGCCAGCAGCACCTTCGATGGCTACACCTTC. Its protein product is CASSTFDGYTF.

This chain uses TRBV5-1 with TRBJ2-7, with D maybe TRBD1 (5 bases). V was shortened by 5 bases and J by 1 base, with 10 bases between the two germline ends. CDR3 length: 13 residues. The germline V gene encodes CDR1 SGHRS and CDR2 YFSETQ. The CDR3 DNA sequence: TGCGCCAGCAGACAAGACAGTTCCTACGAGCAGTACTTC. It encodes CASRQDSSYEQYF.

In its sample, this clonotype was seen a few times. The V call is TRBV5-4, the J call TRBJ2-7; 8 bases are a match to TRBD2. The V gene end was trimmed by 0 bases and the J gene end by 1 base; junction bases not matched to a gene: 6. The CDR3 loop spans 16 amino acids. CDR1 and CDR2 from the germline V gene are SGHNT and YYREEE (reference sequence). The CDR3 bases are TGTGCCAGCAGCTTGGGTCGGGAGGGCCTTTCCTACGAGCAGTACTTC. Translating gives CASSLGREGLSYEQYF.

The table lists this clonotype with a few counts. The chain uses TRBV23-1 and TRBJ2-7; 9 positions match TRBD1. TRBV23-1 is treated as an ORF (open reading frame) with a function not yet certain. This CDR3 is built from 16 residues. Trimming cost V 2 bases and J 5 bases; bases outside gene matches: 10. In DNA form, the CDR3 reads TGCGCCAGCAGTCAACCCGTCCGGGACAGGGTGAACGAGCAGTACTTC. This sequence encodes CASSQPVRDRVNEQYF.

This CDR3 is CASSFNGETQYF. In DNA, the CDR3 is TGTGCCAGCAGCTTCAATGGGGAGACCCAGTACTTC. The chain joins TRBV27 to TRBJ2-5; D call uncertain. The V end was cut by 6 bases, the J end by 5 bases, with 10 bases between. Germline assignment: CDR1 MNHEY and CDR2 SMNVEV (reference sequence). This CDR3 is 12 amino acids long.

This clonotype has ten or more counts. V and J are TRBV28 and TRBJ2-7; 12 nucleotides align to TRBD2. The germline V gene has CDR1 MDHEN and CDR2 SYDVKM. J gave up 2 bases and V 5 bases, and 7 bases lay outside the gene matches. The length of the CDR3 is 16 residues. CDR3 region: CASSIRTSGATYEQYF. The CDR3 DNA is TGTGCCAGCAGTATCCGGACTAGCGGGGCTACCTACGAGCAGTACTTC. Complete variable domain (other parts from reference TRBV28 and TRBJ2-7): DVKVTQSSRYLVKRTGEKVFLECVQDMDHENMFWYRQDPGLGLRLIYFSYDVKMKEKGDIPEGYSVSREKKERFSLILESASTNQTSMYLCASSIRTSGATYEQYFGPGTRLTVT.

Many counts were recorded for this clonotype. This chain connects TRBV3-1 to TRBJ2-2, with D tentatively TRBD1 or TRBD2 (5 bases each). The CDR3 consists of 15 residues. Germline CDR1 reads LGHDT; CDR2 reads YNNKEL (reference sequence). Trimming removed 2 bases from V and 7 bases from J, with 14 bases in between. The CDR3 region is CASSQLSRAGGELFF. CDR3 nucleotide sequence: TGTGCCAGCAGCCAACTTTCCAGGGCGGGCGGGGAGCTGTTTTTT.

The V gene is TRBV6-2 or TRBV6-3, the J gene TRBJ2-5; D may be TRBD1 or TRBD2 (5 bases each). Germline V CDR1 and CDR2: MNHEY, SVGEGT. V was pared by 4 bases and J by 2 bases, with 11 bases between. This CDR3 contains 14 residues. The CDR3 DNA reads TGTGCCAGCAGTTCGGGACCGGCACAAGAGACCCAGTACTTC. It translates to CASSSGPAQETQYF.

This clonotype was counted at least ten times. This sequence joins TRBV27 and TRBJ2-3; D is undetermined. The CDR3 is made up of 12 amino acids. Germline-derived CDR1 and CDR2 are MNHEY and SMNVEV (reference sequence). V lost 5 bases to trimming and J lost 5 bases, with 8 bases between them. The CDR3 DNA sequence: TGTGCCAGCAGTGCGGACGTAGATACGCAGTATTTT. This translates into CASSADVDTQYF.

This clonotype showed up many times. The gene calls are TRBV20-1 and TRBJ2-3; the D call may be TRBD1 or TRBD2 (5 bases each). Trimming took 4 bases from V and 12 from J, leaving 23 bases between them. This CDR3 has 14 amino acids. Germline assignment: CDR1 DFQATT and CDR2 SNEGSKA (reference sequence). CDR3 amino acids: CSAILEETGLPQYF. The DNA for the CDR3 is TGCAGTGCTATTTTGGAGGAAACAGGCCTGCCCCAGTATTTT.

This clonotype was detected a few times. The rearrangement links TRBV12-3 or TRBV12-4 to TRBJ2-7; D might be TRBD1 (6 bases). V shed 5 bases and J shed 3 bases, with 11 bases lying between them. This CDR3 spans 13 amino acids. Written as DNA, the CDR3 is TGTGCCAGCAGTAACGGACAGATCTACGAGCAGTACTTC. Its translation is CASSNGQIYEQYF.

The CDR3 loop is CASSDGTVSTDTQYF. The CDR3 nucleotides are TGTGCCAGCAGCGACGGGACAGTTAGCACAGATACGCAGTATTTT. The chain couples TRBV9 to TRBJ2-3, with 7 bases matching TRBD1. This CDR3 is 15 amino acids long. The junction had 4 bases not matched to a gene; V was cut back by 3 bases and J by 0 bases. CDR1 is SGDLS, CDR2 YYNGEE, per germline.

In its sample, this clonotype was seen many times. The chain carries TRBV10-3 and TRBJ2-1; 7 bases agree with TRBD2. CDR3 length: 12 amino acids. Germline lookup yields CDR1 ENHRY and CDR2 SYGVKD. The V segment lost 2 bases and the J segment 9 bases; nucleotides outside the gene matches: 1. Here the CDR3 DNA reads TGTGCCATCAGTGAGACTAGCGTTGAGCAGTTCTTC. Amino acids: CAISETSVEQFF.

Worth noting for this clonotype: This may come from a read error, since a much larger clone is one base off. The chain has TRBV24-1 and TRBJ2-3, with D perhaps TRBD1 (6 bases). Per germline, CDR1 KGHDR and CDR2 SFDVKD. V gave up 3 bases and J gave up 4 bases, with 19 bases separating them. The CDR3 has 17 residues. This CDR3 reads CATSDLKDRSWPDTQYF. For the CDR3, the DNA is TGTGCCACCAGTGATCTAAAAGACAGGTCTTGGCCAGATACGCAGTATTTT.

This clonotype was seen only a few times. The chain is built from TRBV2 and TRBJ1-4; 8 nucleotides agree with TRBD1. The CDR3 covers 11 residues. The ends lost 11 bases at V and 8 bases at J; junction bases unmatched: 4. Germline V gives CDR1 SNHLY, CDR2 FYNNEI. This CDR3 is CAEQGDEKLFF. The DNA of the CDR3 is TGTGCCGAACAGGGGGACGAAAAACTGTTTTTT. The complete variable domain, with remaining parts taken from reference TRBV2 and TRBJ1-4, reads EPEVTQTPSHQVTQMGQEVILRCVPISNHLYFYWYRQILGQKVEFLVSFYNNEISEKSEIFDDQFSVERPDGSNFTLKIRSTKLEDSAMYFCAEQGDEKLFFGSGTQLSVL.

The chain joins TRBV29-1 to TRBJ1-6; no reliable D call. Trimming took 6 bases from V and 7 from J, leaving 10 bases between them. The CDR3 length is 12 residues. Germline V lookup: CDR1 SQVTM, CDR2 ANQGSEA. The CDR3 sequence is CSVADGNSPLHF. The CDR3 region has the DNA TGCAGCGTGGCTGACGGGAATTCACCCCTCCACTTT.

This clonotype was counted between two and nine times. The gene calls are TRBV6-5 and TRBJ2-7; D unclear. The CDR3 is 11 amino acids. Per the germline V gene, CDR1 is MNHEY and CDR2 is SVGAGI. Trimming left V 6 bases short and J 13 bases short, with 16 bases between. CDR3 nucleotide sequence: TGTGCCAGCAGCTACGACGCCGGACCCTACTTC. This translates into CASSYDAGPYF.

This clonotype was counted ten times or more. This sequence joins TRBV29-1 and TRBJ2-1; 9 positions match TRBD2. The germline CDR1 and CDR2 sequences are SQVTM and ANQGSEA. V lost 6 bases to trimming and J lost 4 bases; unmatched junction nucleotides: 7. This CDR3 is 14 amino acids long. The DNA of the CDR3 is TGCAGCGTCCCGACTAGCGGAGATTACAATGAGCAGTTCTTC. Protein sequence: CSVPTSGDYNEQFF.

This clonotype was observed a handful of times. The chain couples TRBV7-2 to TRBJ2-5; 8 bases map to TRBD2. V lost 4 bases, J lost 1 base, and 5 bases stayed unmatched. Germline CDR1 SGHTA, CDR2 FQGNSA. CDR3 length: 15 residues. As DNA, the CDR3 is TGTGCCAGCAGCTGGCCGACTAGCGCCCAAGAGACCCAGTACTTC. It is translated as CASSWPTSAQETQYF. The full variable domain, its missing parts supplied by reference TRBV7-2 and TRBJ2-5, is GAGVSQSPSNKVTEKGKDVELRCDPISGHTALYWYRQSLGQGLEFLIYFQGNSAPDKSGLPSDRFSAERTGGSVSTLTIQRTQQEDSAVYLCASSWPTSAQETQYFGPGTRLLVL.

This clonotype was detected ten times or more. The gene calls are TRBV27 and TRBJ2-5; 9 bases align to TRBD2. Germline V gene data show CDR1 as MNHEY and CDR2 as SMNVEV (reference sequence). This CDR3 contains 17 residues. With 2 bases clipped from V and 0 bases from J, the junction kept 7 bases outside the gene matches. As DNA, the CDR3 is TGTGCCAGCAGTTTACGTCTAGCGGGGCTTGACCAAGAGACCCAGTACTTC. Its protein product is CASSLRLAGLDQETQYF.

The chain recombines TRBV4-1 with TRBJ1-2; maybe TRBD1 (5 bases). Germline V gives CDR1 MGHRA, CDR2 YSYEKL. The CDR3 runs to 15 residues. Trimming shortened V by 0 bases and J by 6 bases, and 14 bases separated the two germline ends. CDR3 residues: CASSQDRRGVDGYTF. The CDR3 nucleotides are TGCGCCAGCAGCCAAGATCGTCGGGGGGTGGATGGCTACACCTTC.